This T cell receptor beta chain derives from a study of T cells in Graves' hyperthyroidism and ophthalmopathy. The germline V gene has CDR1 MDHEN and CDR2 SYDVKM. The CDR3 is 15 amino acids. Trimming shortened V by 6 bases and J by 5 bases, and 17 bases separated the two germline ends. This clonotype was counted ten times or more. The source material, RNA transcripts, was used to amplify TCR beta CDR3 regions. The primer set for the first-round RT-PCR of the TCR CDR3 was HTBI. From the multiplex PCR reads, TCRdb called clonotypes with MiXCR, one entry per CDR3 protein. The table shows around 350,000 distinct CDR3 sequences, with less than 20% occurring only once.

The TCR comes from a woman aged 18-29 years with Graves' hyperthyroidism that later progressed to Graves' ophthalmopathy. The V gene is TRBV28, the J gene TRBJ2-1; D may be TRBD2 (5 bases). What was sequenced was blood. CDR3 sequence: CASSGVSSLDNEQFF. The CDR3 DNA follows: TGTGCCAGCAGCGGGGTTTCTAGCCTTGACAATGAGCAGTTCTTC.